This record covers a single TCR beta chain. No antigen is known for it. The sample originates from a study of T cell responses to AZD1222 COVID-19 vaccine. As for the study in general: Pooling was applied to second doses at about 4 or about 12 weeks.

The protocol was immunoSEQ multiplex PCR, while the TCRdb copy is restricted to in-frame clones and leaves out a portion. The sample comprises roughly 150,000 clones, 80% to 95% of which are singletons, and 1.5% to 2% rests with the top ten. Broader study findings: At study baseline, merely roughly 6 AZD1222 recipients were seropositive. Repertoire samples came only from after the peak T cell response.

The CDR3 is made up of 18 amino acids. The germline CDR1 and CDR2 sequences are SGHRS and YFSETQ. V dropped 0 bases and J dropped 2 bases, with 19 bases sitting between them. V is TRBV5-1 and J is TRBJ2-3; TRBD1 is a possible D gene (6 bases). Here the sequenced sample was peripheral blood, taken on day 0 of AZD1222 vaccination. The TCR originated in an adult in good health. Here the CDR3 reads CASSLEGGQSYPTDTQYF. The DNA for the CDR3 is TGCGCCAGCAGCTTGGAAGGTGGACAGTCGTACCCCACAGATACGCAGTATTTT.